Shown below are 25 T cell receptor beta chains from a single sample sequenced in a study of T cells in Graves' hyperthyroidism and ophthalmopathy (dated by TCRdb to 2018 to 2020). The library was built by means of multiplex PCR. The sequencer listed for this sample is Illumina HiSeq 2000. Amplification of TCR beta CDR3 regions was carried out from RNA transcripts. The first round of RT-PCR for the TCR CDR3 was performed with the HTBI primer set and the Qiagen OneStep RT-PCR kit. Starting from the raw public reads, TCRdb applied fastp trimming at Q25, assembled clones with MiXCR and retained in-frame beta chains. Here each entry gathers all rows of one CDR3 protein and keeps the most common genes and DNA. The sample has nearly 600,000 distinct CDR3 sequences on record, about 14% of them singletons. 7% to 9% of the sample rests with the top ten. The specimen sequenced was blood. The receptors originated from a woman under 30 with Graves' ophthalmopathy.

This clonotype was seen at least ten times. The chain has TRBV12-3 or TRBV12-4 and TRBJ1-2; 8 bases are a match to TRBD1. There are 15 residues in the CDR3. The J segment lost 8 bases and the V segment lost 4 bases, leaving 12 bases of the junction unmatched. CDR3 residues: CASSYNYGTGPGYTF. CDR3 sequence (DNA): TGTGCCAGCAGTTACAATTATGGGACAGGTCCCGGCTACACCTTC.

Many counts were recorded for this clonotype. This chain joins TRBV2 and TRBJ2-3; 7 positions agree with TRBD2. The ends lost 3 bases at V and 2 bases at J; junction bases unmatched: 14. The CDR3 runs to 18 residues. Germline loops: CDR1 SNHLY, CDR2 FYNNEI. This chain's CDR3 is CASSEVQGGSRNTDTQYF. Written as DNA, the CDR3 is TGTGCCAGCAGTGAGGTCCAGGGCGGGAGTAGAAACACAGATACGCAGTATTTT.

This clonotype has ten or more counts. CDR3 sequence (DNA): TGTGCCTGGAGTGATGGGCGGTATTCCTACGAGCAGTACTTC. The encoded protein is CAWSDGRYSYEQYF. The genes are TRBV30 and TRBJ2-7; D is unresolved. Germline loops: CDR1 GTSNPN, CDR2 SVGIG (reference sequence). This CDR3 contains 14 residues. The V gene lost 1 base and the J gene lost 1 base, with 11 bases spanning the gap.

This clonotype was seen at least ten times. The rearrangement uses TRBV28 and TRBJ2-2; no clear D gene. The CDR3 has 11 amino acids. Germline CDR1 MDHEN, CDR2 SYDVKM. The V and J ends lost 3 bases and 4 bases respectively, with 0 bases between them. The CDR3 loop is CASSFTGELFF. For the CDR3, the DNA is TGTGCCAGCAGTTTCACCGGGGAGCTGTTTTTT.

This clonotype has ten or more counts. Written as DNA, the CDR3 is TGTGCCAGCAGTCCTCACCTGAGACTAGCGGGAGTACACGAGCAGTACTTC. The encoded protein is CASSPHLRLAGVHEQYF. V is TRBV27 and J is TRBJ2-7; 12 nucleotides match TRBD2. Looked up from germline, CDR1 is MNHEY and CDR2 is SMNVEV (reference sequence). CDR3 length equals 17 residues. Losses at the gene ends were 5 bases for V and 5 bases for J; bases not matched to a gene: 13.

The sample holds many counts of this clonotype. The J gene is TRBJ2-3, the V gene TRBV5-1; D remains unclear. CDR3 size: 15 residues. With 2 bases removed from V and 6 bases from J, the gap between germline ends came to 16 bases. Per the germline V gene, CDR1 is SGHRS and CDR2 is YFSETQ. The chain's CDR3 is CASSFGGQLGDTQYF. The CDR3 DNA sequence: TGCGCCAGCAGCTTCGGTGGCCAGCTTGGGGATACGCAGTATTTT.

This clonotype was seen at least ten times. The chain recombines TRBV28 with TRBJ1-5, with a tentative D call TRBD1 (5 bases). Germline-derived CDR1 and CDR2 are MDHEN and SYDVKM. Trimming took off 2 bases at V and 1 base at J, with 6 bases between the two ends. The CDR3 spans 14 residues. For the CDR3, the DNA is TGTGCCAGCAGTTTAGACAGAAGCAATCAGCCCCAGCATTTT. This codes for CASSLDRSNQPQHF.

The genes are TRBV2 and TRBJ1-5, with 7 bases fitting TRBD1. The CDR3 runs 13 residues. The germline gives CDR1 SNHLY, CDR2 FYNNEI. J gave up 5 bases and V 4 bases, and 2 bases lay outside the gene matches. CDR3 nucleotides: TGTGCCAGCAGTGGACAGGGCCATCAGCCCCAGCATTTT. Translated: CASSGQGHQPQHF.

Of note for this clonotype: This could be a read error, since a much larger clone is one nucleotide away. The genes are TRBV7-9 and TRBJ2-2; TRBD2 matches 8 bases. V lost 2 bases and J lost 5; bases outside the gene matches: 13. Per germline, CDR1 SEHNR and CDR2 FQNEAQ (reference sequence). This CDR3 comprises 18 residues. CDR3 nucleotides: TGTGCCAGCAGCTTATTTCGGCTAGCGGGCCGAAAGACCGGGGAGCTGTTTTTT. It encodes CASSLFRLAGRKTGELFF.

Comment on this clonotype: It may be a read error: a sequence one base away is much more abundant. This rearrangement joins TRBV7-2 to TRBJ2-3; no clear D gene. Germline CDR1 reads SGHTA; CDR2 reads FQGNSA. This CDR3 contains 15 residues. The CDR3 loop reads CASGLESPLWDTQYF. CDR3 DNA sequence: TGTGCCAGCGGCTTAGAAAGTCCGCTATGGGATACGCAGTATTTT.

This clonotype was recorded a few times. The rearrangement joins TRBV15 to TRBJ1-3; D gene ambiguous. The CDR3 totals 15 residues. The ends were cut back, 0 bases at V and 4 bases at J, with 10 bases in the middle. Germline V CDR1 and CDR2: LNHNV, YYDKDF (reference sequence). CDR3 amino acids: CATSRDTGRGNTIYF. CDR3 coding DNA: TGTGCCACCAGCAGAGATACGGGTAGGGGAAACACCATATATTTT.

The chain uses TRBV6-6 and TRBJ1-3; D possibly corresponds to TRBD1 (6 bases). The germline CDR1 and CDR2 sequences are MNHNY and SVGAGI (reference sequence). V lost 0 bases and J 2 bases, leaving 17 bases between the germline ends. The CDR3 loop spans 18 amino acids. The CDR3 bases are TGTGCCAGCAGTTACTCACCCTCCCCGACAGGAGCTGGAAACACCATATATTTT. Translating it yields CASSYSPSPTGAGNTIYF.

Many counts were recorded for this clonotype. The chain employs TRBV11-3 and TRBJ2-5; possibly TRBD2 for D (6 bases). Germline CDR1 and CDR2: SGHNT and YENEEA. Trimming shortened V by 1 base and J by 2 bases, and 14 bases separated the two germline ends. This CDR3 is built from 16 residues. The CDR3 DNA follows: TGTGCCAGCAGCTTAGGTTTCTTCAGCGGGCAAGAGACCCAGTACTTC. This encodes CASSLGFFSGQETQYF.

This clonotype was found once. The chain combines TRBV3-1 with TRBJ2-7; TRBD2 matches 13 bases. The V gene's germline CDR1 is LGHDT and CDR2 YNNKEL (reference sequence). This CDR3 contains 16 residues. Trimming cost V 4 bases and J 3 bases; bases outside gene matches: 6. The DNA of the CDR3 is TGTGCCAGCAGCCTGGCGGGACTAGCGGGACGCTACGAGCAGTACTTC. It specifies CASSLAGLAGRYEQYF.

The V gene is TRBV19, the J gene TRBJ2-2; D unclear. The CDR3 totals 18 residues. Trimming cost V 6 bases and J 3 bases, with 23 bases left between them. The germline V gene encodes CDR1 LNHDA and CDR2 SQIVND (reference sequence). The CDR3 coding sequence is TGTGCCAGTAGACCCCGGCCGAGCCTGAGCCTCTACACCGGGGAGCTGTTTTTT. It codes for CASRPRPSLSLYTGELFF.

The chain combines TRBV14 with TRBJ2-4; TRBD2 aligns across 8 bases. This CDR3 is 22 amino acids long. Germline CDR1 is SGHDN and CDR2 is FVKESK. V gave up 5 bases and J gave up 2 bases; unmatched junction bases: 26. The CDR3 loop is CASSTNVGPGLGFLGSKNIQYF. The CDR3 DNA is TGTGCCAGCAGCACAAACGTGGGACCGGGACTAGGTTTCTTGGGGTCCAAAAACATTCAGTACTTC.

The sample holds a few counts of this clonotype. The chain couples TRBV10-3 to TRBJ2-1; 10 bases align to TRBD2. Germline lookup yields CDR1 ENHRY and CDR2 SYGVKD. The CDR3 covers 15 residues. With V trimmed by 5 bases and J by 8 bases, 9 bases remained unmatched. CDR3 in DNA: TGTGCCATCAGTAGAGCGGGAGGGCGTTTGGATGAGCAGTTCTTC. Translated, it gives CAISRAGGRLDEQFF.

Many counts were recorded for this clonotype. This chain's CDR3 is CASFSAGGVVDNEQFF. In DNA form, the CDR3 reads TGTGCCAGCTTCAGTGCGGGAGGGGTAGTAGACAATGAGCAGTTCTTC. The V and J genes are TRBV7-8 and TRBJ2-1, with 9 bases aligning to TRBD2. Per the germline V gene, CDR1 is SGHVS and CDR2 is FQNEAQ. The J segment lost 5 bases and the V segment lost 8 bases, leaving 13 bases of the junction unmatched. The CDR3 extends over 16 amino acids.

This clonotype was found many times. This chain links TRBV20-1 with TRBJ2-7; 9 bases are shared with TRBD2. The germline gives CDR1 DFQATT, CDR2 SNEGSKA (reference sequence). The J segment lost 3 bases and the V segment lost 5 bases, leaving 14 bases of the junction unmatched. The CDR3 covers 16 residues. DNA of the CDR3: TGCAGTGCTGTAACTCGTAGCGGGAGCGTCCGCTACGAGCAGTACTTC. Its protein is CSAVTRSGSVRYEQYF.

This clonotype was detected many times. The V and J genes are TRBV20-1 and TRBJ1-1; maybe TRBD1 (6 bases). The CDR3 length is 10 residues. Germline assignment: CDR1 DFQATT and CDR2 SNEGSKA (reference sequence). CDR3 sequence: CRGAGTEAFF. CDR3 in DNA: TGCAGGGGGGCTGGGACTGAAGCTTTCTTT.

The chain uses TRBV9 and TRBJ2-1, with 11 bases fitting TRBD1. This CDR3 region has 16 residues. Germline CDR1 SGDLS, CDR2 YYNGEE. The trim removed 2 bases at V and 5 bases at J, leaving 6 bases unmatched. The DNA for the CDR3 is TGTGCCAGCAGCGTTCTTCCGGGACAGGGGGACAATGAGCAGTTCTTC. Protein: CASSVLPGQGDNEQFF.

This clonotype was picked up a small number of times. This chain uses TRBV20-1 with TRBJ2-5, with 7 bases aligning to TRBD2. The CDR3 has 13 residues. V was pared by 3 bases and J by 4 bases, with 5 bases of the junction left unmatched. Germline V gene data show CDR1 as DFQATT and CDR2 as SNEGSKA (reference sequence). CDR3 sequence: CSASLGLGETQYF. CDR3 DNA sequence: TGCAGTGCTAGTTTAGGACTAGGAGAGACCCAGTACTTC.

In its sample, this clonotype was seen many times. The chain joins TRBV6-1 to TRBJ2-3; D is unresolved. V gave up 3 bases and J gave up 2 bases, with 9 bases separating them. The CDR3 loop spans 14 amino acids. Germline V lookup: CDR1 MNHNS, CDR2 SASEGT. The CDR3, as DNA: TGTGCCAGCAGTGAGTGGGCAGTCACAGATACGCAGTATTTT. It encodes CASSEWAVTDTQYF.

With regard to this clonotype: This sequence may be a read error, since a much larger clone differs from it by one base. V is TRBV6-1 and J is TRBJ2-1, with 9 bases matching TRBD2. The germline gives CDR1 MNHNS, CDR2 SASEGT. Trimming removed 5 bases from V and 2 bases from J; junction bases left unmatched: 1. This CDR3 has 14 amino acids. The DNA of the CDR3 is TGTGCCAGCAGTAGCGGGAGGACCTACAATGAGCAGTTCTTC. Translating gives CASSSGRTYNEQFF.

This clonotype was detected ten times or more. The genes are TRBV5-1 and TRBJ2-7, with a tentative D call TRBD2 (6 bases). V was cut by 0 bases and J by 4 bases, with 14 bases left in between. In germline, CDR1 is SGHRS, CDR2 YFSETQ. This CDR3 comprises 15 residues. This chain's CDR3 is CASSLERRRGYEQYF. CDR3 DNA: TGCGCCAGCAGCTTGGAGCGGCGGAGGGGATACGAGCAGTACTTC.